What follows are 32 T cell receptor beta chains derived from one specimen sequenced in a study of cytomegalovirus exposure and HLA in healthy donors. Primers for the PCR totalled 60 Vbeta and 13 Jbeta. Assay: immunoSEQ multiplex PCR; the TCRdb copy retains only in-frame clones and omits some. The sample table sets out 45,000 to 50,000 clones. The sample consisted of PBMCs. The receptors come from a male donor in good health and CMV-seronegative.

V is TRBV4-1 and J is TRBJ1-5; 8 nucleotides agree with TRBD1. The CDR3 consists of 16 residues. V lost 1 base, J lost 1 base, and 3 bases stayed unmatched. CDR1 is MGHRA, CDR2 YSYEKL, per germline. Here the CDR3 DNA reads TGCGCCAGCAGCCAAGCTCCAGGGGGCAGCAATCAGCCCCAGCATTTT. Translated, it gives CASSQAPGGSNQPQHF.

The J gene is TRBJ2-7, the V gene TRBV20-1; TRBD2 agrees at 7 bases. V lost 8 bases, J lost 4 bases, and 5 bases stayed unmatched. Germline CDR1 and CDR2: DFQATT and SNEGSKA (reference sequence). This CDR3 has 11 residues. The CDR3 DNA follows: TGCAGTATGGGACTAACGTACGAGCAGTACTTC. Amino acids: CSMGLTYEQYF.

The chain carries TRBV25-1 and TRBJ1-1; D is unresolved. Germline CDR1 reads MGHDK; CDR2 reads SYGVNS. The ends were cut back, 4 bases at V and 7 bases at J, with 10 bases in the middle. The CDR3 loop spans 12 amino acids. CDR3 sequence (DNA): TGTGCCAGCAGTGTCGCCCGGGGTGAAGCTTTCTTT. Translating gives CASSVARGEAFF.

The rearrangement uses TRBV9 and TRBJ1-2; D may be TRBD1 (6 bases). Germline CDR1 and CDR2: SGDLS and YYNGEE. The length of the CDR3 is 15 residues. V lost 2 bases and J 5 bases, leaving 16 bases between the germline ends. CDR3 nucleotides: TGTGCCAGCAGCGTTAGGCCAGGGGATAGATATGGCTACACCTTC. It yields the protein CASSVRPGDRYGYTF. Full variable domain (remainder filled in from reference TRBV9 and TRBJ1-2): DSGVTQTPKHLITATGQRVTLRCSPRSGDLSVYWYQQSLDQGLQFLIQYYNGEERAKGNILERFSAQQFPDLHSELNLSSLELGDSALYFCASSVRPGDRYGYTFGSGTRLTVV.

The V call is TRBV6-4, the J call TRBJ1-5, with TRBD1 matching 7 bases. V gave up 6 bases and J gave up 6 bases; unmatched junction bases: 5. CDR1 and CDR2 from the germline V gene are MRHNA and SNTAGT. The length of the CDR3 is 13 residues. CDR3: CASSSQGGQPQHF. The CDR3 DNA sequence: TGTGCCAGCAGCTCCCAGGGGGGTCAGCCCCAGCATTTT.

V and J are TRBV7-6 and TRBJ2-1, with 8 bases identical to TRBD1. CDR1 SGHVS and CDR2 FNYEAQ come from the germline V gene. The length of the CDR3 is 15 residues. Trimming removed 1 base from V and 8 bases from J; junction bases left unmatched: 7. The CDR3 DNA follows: TGTGCCAGCAGCTTAGACCCCAGGGGGCGCGATGAGCAGTTCTTC. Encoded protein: CASSLDPRGRDEQFF.

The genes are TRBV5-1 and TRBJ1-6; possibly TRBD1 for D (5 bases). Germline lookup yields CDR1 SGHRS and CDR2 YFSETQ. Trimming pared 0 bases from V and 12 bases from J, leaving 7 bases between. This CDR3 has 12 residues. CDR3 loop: CASSLGGQPLHF. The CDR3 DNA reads TGCGCCAGCAGCTTGGGCGGACAACCCCTCCACTTT.

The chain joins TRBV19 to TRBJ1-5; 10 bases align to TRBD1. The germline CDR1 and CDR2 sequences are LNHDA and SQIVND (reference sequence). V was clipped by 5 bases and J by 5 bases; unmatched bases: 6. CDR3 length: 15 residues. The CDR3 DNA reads TGTGCCAGTAGTCCACGGGACAGGGGTGATCAGCCCCAGCATTTT. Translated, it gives CASSPRDRGDQPQHF.

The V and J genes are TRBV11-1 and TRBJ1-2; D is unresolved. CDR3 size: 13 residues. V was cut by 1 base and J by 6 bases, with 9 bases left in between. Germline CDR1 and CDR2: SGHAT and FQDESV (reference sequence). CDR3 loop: CASSLESENGYTF. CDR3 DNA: TGTGCCAGCAGCTTAGAATCCGAGAATGGCTACACCTTC.

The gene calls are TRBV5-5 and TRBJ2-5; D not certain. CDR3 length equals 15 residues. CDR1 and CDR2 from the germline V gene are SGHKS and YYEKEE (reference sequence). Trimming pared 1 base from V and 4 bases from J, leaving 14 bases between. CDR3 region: CASSLSPVRAETQYF. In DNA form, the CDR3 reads TGTGCCAGCAGCTTGTCTCCGGTAAGAGCAGAGACCCAGTACTTC.

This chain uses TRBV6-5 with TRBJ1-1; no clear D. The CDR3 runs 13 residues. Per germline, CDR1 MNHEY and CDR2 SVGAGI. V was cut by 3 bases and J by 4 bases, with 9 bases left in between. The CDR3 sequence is CASSYSRFTEAFF. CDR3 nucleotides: TGTGCCAGCAGTTATTCGAGGTTCACTGAAGCTTTCTTT.

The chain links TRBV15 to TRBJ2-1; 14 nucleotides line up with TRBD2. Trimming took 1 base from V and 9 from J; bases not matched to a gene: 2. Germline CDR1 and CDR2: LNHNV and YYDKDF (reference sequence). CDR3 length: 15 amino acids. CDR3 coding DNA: TGTGCCACCAGCAGAGGACTAGCGGGGGGGACTGAGCAGTTCTTC. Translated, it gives CATSRGLAGGTEQFF.

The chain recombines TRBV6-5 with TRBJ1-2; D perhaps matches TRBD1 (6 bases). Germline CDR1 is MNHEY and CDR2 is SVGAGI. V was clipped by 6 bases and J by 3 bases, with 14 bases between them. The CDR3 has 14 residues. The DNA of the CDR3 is TGTGCCAGCAGGGAAGACAGGTGGGACTATGGCTACACCTTC. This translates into CASREDRWDYGYTF.

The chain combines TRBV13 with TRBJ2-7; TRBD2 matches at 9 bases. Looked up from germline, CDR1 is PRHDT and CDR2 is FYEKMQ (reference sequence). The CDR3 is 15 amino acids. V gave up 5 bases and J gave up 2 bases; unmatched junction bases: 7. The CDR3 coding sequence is TGTGCCAGCAGCCATAGCGGGGGCCCAGCCTACGAGCAGTACTTC. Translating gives CASSHSGGPAYEQYF.

The CDR3 spells CASSQRQGGSTDTQYF. The CDR3 bases are TGCGCCAGCAGCCAACGACAGGGGGGGAGCACAGATACGCAGTATTTT. The rearrangement links TRBV4-3 to TRBJ2-3, with 9 bases lining up with TRBD1. The CDR3 runs to 16 residues. The trim removed 2 bases at V and 0 bases at J, leaving 3 bases unmatched. Germline CDR1 reads LGHNA; CDR2 reads YSLEER.

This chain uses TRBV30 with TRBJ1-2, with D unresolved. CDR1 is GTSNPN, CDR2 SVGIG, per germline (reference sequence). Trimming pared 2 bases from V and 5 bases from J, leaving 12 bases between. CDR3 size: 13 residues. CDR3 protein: CAWSPSTAYGYTF. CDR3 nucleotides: TGTGCCTGGAGTCCCAGTACAGCTTATGGCTACACCTTC.

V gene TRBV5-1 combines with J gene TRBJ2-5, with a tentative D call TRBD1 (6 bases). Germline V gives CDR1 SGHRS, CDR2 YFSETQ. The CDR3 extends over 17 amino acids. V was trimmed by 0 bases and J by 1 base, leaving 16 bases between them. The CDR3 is CASSLGMAQGRQETQYF. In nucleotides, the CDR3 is TGCGCCAGCAGCTTGGGGATGGCTCAGGGGCGCCAAGAGACCCAGTACTTC. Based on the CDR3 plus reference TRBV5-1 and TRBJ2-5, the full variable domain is KAGVTQTPRYLIKTRGQQVTLSCSPISGHRSVSWYQQTPGQGLQFLFEYFSETQRNKGNFPGRFSGRQFSNSRSEMNVSTLELGDSALYLCASSLGMAQGRQETQYFGPGTRLLVL.

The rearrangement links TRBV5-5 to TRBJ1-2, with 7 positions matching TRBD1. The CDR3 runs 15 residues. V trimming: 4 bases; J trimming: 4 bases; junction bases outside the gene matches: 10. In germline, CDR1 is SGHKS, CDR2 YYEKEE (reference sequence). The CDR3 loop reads CASSPYDRDPYGYTF. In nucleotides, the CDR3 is TGTGCCAGCAGCCCTTACGACAGGGACCCCTATGGCTACACCTTC.

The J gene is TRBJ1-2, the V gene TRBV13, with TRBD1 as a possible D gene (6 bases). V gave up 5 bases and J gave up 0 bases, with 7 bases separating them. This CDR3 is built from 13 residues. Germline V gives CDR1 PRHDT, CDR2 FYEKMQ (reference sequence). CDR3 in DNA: TGTGCCAGCAGCCGGACAGCTAACTATGGCTACACCTTC. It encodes CASSRTANYGYTF.

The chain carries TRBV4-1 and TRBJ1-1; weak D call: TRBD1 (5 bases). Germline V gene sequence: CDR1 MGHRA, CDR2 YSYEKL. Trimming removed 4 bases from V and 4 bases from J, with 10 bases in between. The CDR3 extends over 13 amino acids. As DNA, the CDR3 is TGCGCCAGCAGCCTCAGGGAGGGCACTGAAGCTTTCTTT. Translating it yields CASSLREGTEAFF.

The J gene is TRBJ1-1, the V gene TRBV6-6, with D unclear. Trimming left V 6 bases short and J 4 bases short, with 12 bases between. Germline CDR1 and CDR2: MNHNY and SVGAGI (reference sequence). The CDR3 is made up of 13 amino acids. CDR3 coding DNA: TGTGCCAGCAGCAACCTTGGGAGCACTGAAGCTTTCTTT. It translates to CASSNLGSTEAFF.

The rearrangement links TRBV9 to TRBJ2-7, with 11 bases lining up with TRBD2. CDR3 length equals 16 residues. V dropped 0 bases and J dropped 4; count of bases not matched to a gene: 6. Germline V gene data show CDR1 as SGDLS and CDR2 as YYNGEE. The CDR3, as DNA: TGTGCCAGCAGCGTAGGGCTAGCGGGGGGCCAATACGAGCAGTACTTC. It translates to CASSVGLAGGQYEQYF.

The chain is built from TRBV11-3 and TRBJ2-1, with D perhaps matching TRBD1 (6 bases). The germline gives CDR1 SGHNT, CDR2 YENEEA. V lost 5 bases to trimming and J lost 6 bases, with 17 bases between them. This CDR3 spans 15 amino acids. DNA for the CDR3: TGTGCCAGCAGCGCGTTGGGGGCCCGTGCCAATGAGCAGTTCTTC. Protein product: CASSALGARANEQFF. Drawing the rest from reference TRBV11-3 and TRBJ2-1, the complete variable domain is EAGVVQSPRYKIIEKKQPVAFWCNPISGHNTLYWYLQNLGQGPELLIRYENEEAVDDSQLPKDRFSAERLKGVDSTLKIQPAELGDSAVYLCASSALGARANEQFFGPGTRLTVL.

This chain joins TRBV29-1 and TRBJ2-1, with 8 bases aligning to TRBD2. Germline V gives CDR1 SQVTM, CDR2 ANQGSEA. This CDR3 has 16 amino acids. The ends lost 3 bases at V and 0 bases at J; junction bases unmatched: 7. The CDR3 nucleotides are TGCAGCGTTGATTCCCAGCGGGGGCTCTCCTACAATGAGCAGTTCTTC. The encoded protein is CSVDSQRGLSYNEQFF.

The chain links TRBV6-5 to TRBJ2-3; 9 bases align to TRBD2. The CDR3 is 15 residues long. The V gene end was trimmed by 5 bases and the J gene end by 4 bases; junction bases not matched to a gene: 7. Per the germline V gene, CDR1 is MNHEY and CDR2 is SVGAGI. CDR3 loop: CASSPSSGGSDTQYF. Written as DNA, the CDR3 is TGTGCCAGCAGTCCCTCGAGCGGGGGGTCAGATACGCAGTATTTT.

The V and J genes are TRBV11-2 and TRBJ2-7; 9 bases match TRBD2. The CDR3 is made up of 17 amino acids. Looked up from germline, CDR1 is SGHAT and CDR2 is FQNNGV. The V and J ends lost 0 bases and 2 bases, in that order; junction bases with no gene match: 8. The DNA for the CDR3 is TGTGCCAGCAGCTTAGATGGGGCTAGCGGGATCCCCTACGAGCAGTACTTC. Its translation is CASSLDGASGIPYEQYF.

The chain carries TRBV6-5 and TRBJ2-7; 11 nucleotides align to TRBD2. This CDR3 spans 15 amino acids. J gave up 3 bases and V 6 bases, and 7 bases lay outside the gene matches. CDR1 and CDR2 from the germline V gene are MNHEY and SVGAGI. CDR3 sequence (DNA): TGTGCCAGCAGCCGGGGACTAGCGGACTACTACGAGCAGTACTTC. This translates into CASSRGLADYYEQYF.

CDR3 sequence reads: CASGLMGTGDLGSQYF. The CDR3 DNA is TGTGCTAGTGGTTTGATGGGTACAGGGGACTTGGGGTCCCAGTACTTC. The V call is TRBV12-5, the J call TRBJ2-5, with D possibly matching TRBD1 (7 bases). CDR1 is LGHNT and CDR2 is FRNRAP in the germline V gene. This CDR3 spans 16 amino acids. Trimming removed 2 bases at V and 9 bases at J, with 22 bases between.

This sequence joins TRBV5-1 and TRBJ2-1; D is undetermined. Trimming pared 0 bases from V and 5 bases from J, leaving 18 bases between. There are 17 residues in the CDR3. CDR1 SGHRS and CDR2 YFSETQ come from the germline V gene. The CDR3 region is CASSLGSLAGGHNEQFF. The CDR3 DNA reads TGCGCCAGCAGCTTGGGATCACTGGCAGGTGGGCACAATGAGCAGTTCTTC. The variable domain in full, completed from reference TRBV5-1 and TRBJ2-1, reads KAGVTQTPRYLIKTRGQQVTLSCSPISGHRSVSWYQQTPGQGLQFLFEYFSETQRNKGNFPGRFSGRQFSNSRSEMNVSTLELGDSALYLCASSLGSLAGGHNEQFFGPGTRLTVL.

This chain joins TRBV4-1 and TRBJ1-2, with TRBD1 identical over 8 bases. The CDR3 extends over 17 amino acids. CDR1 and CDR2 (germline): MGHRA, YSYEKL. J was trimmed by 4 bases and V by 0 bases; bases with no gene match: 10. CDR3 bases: TGCGCCAGCAGCCAAGATCGGGAGGCAGGGGGCCCCTATGGCTACACCTTC. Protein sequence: CASSQDREAGGPYGYTF.

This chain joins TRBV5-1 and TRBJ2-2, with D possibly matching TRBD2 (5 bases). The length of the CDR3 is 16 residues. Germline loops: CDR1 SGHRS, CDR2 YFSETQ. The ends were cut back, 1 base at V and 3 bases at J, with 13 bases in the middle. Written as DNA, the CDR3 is TGCGCCAGCAGCTTGTTCCGAATCGGGGACACCGGGGAGCTGTTTTTT. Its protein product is CASSLFRIGDTGELFF.

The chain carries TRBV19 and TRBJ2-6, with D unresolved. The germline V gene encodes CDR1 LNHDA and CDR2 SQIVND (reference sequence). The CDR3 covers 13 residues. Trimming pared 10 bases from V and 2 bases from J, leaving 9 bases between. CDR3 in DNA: TGTGCCACCTCTAGTGCTGGGGCCAACGTCCTGACTTTC. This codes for CATSSAGANVLTF.